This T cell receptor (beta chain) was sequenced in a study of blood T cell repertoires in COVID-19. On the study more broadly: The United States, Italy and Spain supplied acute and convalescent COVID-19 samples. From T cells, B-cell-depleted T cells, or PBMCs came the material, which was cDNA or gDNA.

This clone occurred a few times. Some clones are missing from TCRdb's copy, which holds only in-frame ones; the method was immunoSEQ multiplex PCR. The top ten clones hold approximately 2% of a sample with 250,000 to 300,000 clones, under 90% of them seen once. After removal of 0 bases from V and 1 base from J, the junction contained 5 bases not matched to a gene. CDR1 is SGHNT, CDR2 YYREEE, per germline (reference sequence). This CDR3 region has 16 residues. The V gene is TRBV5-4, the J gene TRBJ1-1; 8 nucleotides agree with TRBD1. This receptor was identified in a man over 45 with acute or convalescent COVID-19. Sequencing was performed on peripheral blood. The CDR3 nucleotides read TGTGCCAGCAGCTTGGGGGCAGGGGGCGCGAACACTGAAGCTTTCTTT. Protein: CASSLGAGGANTEAFF.